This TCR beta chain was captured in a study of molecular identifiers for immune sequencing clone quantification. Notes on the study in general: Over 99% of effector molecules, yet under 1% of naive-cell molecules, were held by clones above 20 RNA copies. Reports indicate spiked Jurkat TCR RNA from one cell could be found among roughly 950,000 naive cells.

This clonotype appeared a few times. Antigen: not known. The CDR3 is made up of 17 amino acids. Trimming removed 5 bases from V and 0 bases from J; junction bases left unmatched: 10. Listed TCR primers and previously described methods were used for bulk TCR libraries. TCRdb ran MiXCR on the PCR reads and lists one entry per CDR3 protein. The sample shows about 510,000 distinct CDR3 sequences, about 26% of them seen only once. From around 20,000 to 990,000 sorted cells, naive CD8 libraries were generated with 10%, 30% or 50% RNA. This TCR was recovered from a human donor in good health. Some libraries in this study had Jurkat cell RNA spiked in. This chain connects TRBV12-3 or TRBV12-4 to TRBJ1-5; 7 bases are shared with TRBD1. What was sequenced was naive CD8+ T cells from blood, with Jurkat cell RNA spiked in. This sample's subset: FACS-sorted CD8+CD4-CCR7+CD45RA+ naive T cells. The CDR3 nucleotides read TGTGCCAGCAGTCCCGACAGGGTCGAAGATAGCAATCAGCCCCAGCATTTT. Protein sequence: CASSPDRVEDSNQPQHF.